A selection of T cell receptor beta chains follows, all from one sample in a study of shared clonotypes between healthy human individuals. The method was immunoSEQ multiplex PCR; TCRdb's version includes in-frame clones alone and lacks a portion of them. The sample includes 600,000 or so clones, about 95% of them seen just once. The sample taken for sequencing was naive CD8+ T cells sorted from blood. The source is a young woman in good health. Both conserved end residues are part of each CDR3. Each record gives: D gene, J gene, V gene, clone size, CDR3 DNA, CDR3 protein. The D gene is left open where the match is weak. The listing skips clone size in some rows; elsewhere it reads once, few, many or a size class.

D: NA
J: TRBJ1-5
V: TRBV27
size: NA
DNA: TGTGCCAGCAGTTGGACGAGGGGTCAGCCCCAGCATTTT
CDR3: CASSWTRGQPQHF

D: TRBD1
J: TRBJ1-5
V: TRBV6-1
size: NA
DNA: TGTGCCAGCCAAATTACAGGGGGGAATCAGCCCCAGCATTTT
CDR3: CASQITGGNQPQHF

D: TRBD2
J: TRBJ2-1
V: TRBV7-2
size: NA
DNA: TGTGCCGGCAGACTAGCGGGTAACAATGAGCAGTTCTTC
CDR3: CAGRLAGNNEQFF

D: NA
J: TRBJ2-7
V: TRBV25-1
size: NA
DNA: TGTGCCAGCAGGGACAGTGGGAGCTACGAGCAGTACTTC
CDR3: CASRDSGSYEQYF

D: NA
J: TRBJ1-2
V: TRBV5-4
size: NA
DNA: TGTGCCAGCACTGATGGGACATCAGGTGAGGGCTACACCTTC
CDR3: CASTDGTSGEGYTF

D: NA
J: TRBJ2-7
V: TRBV15
size: once
DNA: TGTGCCACCAGCAGTAGCACCGGGACTTCCCACTACGAGCAGTACTTC
CDR3: CATSSSTGTSHYEQYF

D: NA
J: TRBJ2-7
V: TRBV19
size: NA
DNA: TGTGCCAGTAGTGAGTATCCGGGGAACTACGAGCAGTACTTC
CDR3: CASSEYPGNYEQYF

D: TRBD2
J: TRBJ2-2
V: TRBV29-1
size: NA
DNA: TGCAGCCAGCGGGACTCAAACACCGGGGAGCTGTTTTTT
CDR3: CSQRDSNTGELFF

D: NA
J: TRBJ2-1
V: TRBV5-6
size: NA
DNA: TGTGCCAGCAGCTTGGCCGACAGCATCAATGAGCAGTTCTTC
CDR3: CASSLADSINEQFF

D: NA
J: TRBJ1-2
V: TRBV28
size: NA
DNA: TGTGCCAGCAGTGCCCCCAGAGGGTTTGTTGGCTACACCTTC
CDR3: CASSAPRGFVGYTF

D: NA
J: TRBJ1-1
V: TRBV15
size: NA
DNA: TGTGCCACCAGCGGACAGTGGAACACTGAAGCTTTCTTT
CDR3: CATSGQWNTEAFF

D: NA
J: TRBJ2-1
V: TRBV9
size: NA
DNA: TGTGCCAGCAGCTTTGCGGGATCAGCGGGCTACAATGAGCAGTTCTTC
CDR3: CASSFAGSAGYNEQFF

D: NA
J: TRBJ1-2
V: TRBV13
size: NA
DNA: TGTGCCAGCAGCCCGAAGGGGGTCTATGGCCACACCTTC
CDR3: CASSPKGVYGHTF

D: NA
J: TRBJ1-1
V: TRBV19
size: NA
DNA: TGTGCCAGTAGTATCTGGGGGGAGAACACTGAAGCTTTCTTT
CDR3: CASSIWGENTEAFF

D: NA
J: TRBJ1-1
V: TRBV14
size: NA
DNA: TGTGCCAGCAGCCAAGATCGTGGCACTGAAGCTTTCTTT
CDR3: CASSQDRGTEAFF

D: TRBD2
J: TRBJ2-7
V: TRBV11-2
size: NA
DNA: TGTGCCAGCAGCTCCGGGACTAGCGGCTACGAGCAGTACTTC
CDR3: CASSSGTSGYEQYF

D: NA
J: TRBJ1-1
V: TRBV9
size: NA
DNA: TGTGCCAGCAGCGGTCGCGGGTCTGGGGTAACTGAAGCTTTCTTT
CDR3: CASSGRGSGVTEAFF

D: NA
J: TRBJ2-3
V: TRBV7-2
size: NA
DNA: TGTGCCAGCAGCTTAGTATTTAGCGAGGCAGATACGCAGTATTTT
CDR3: CASSLVFSEADTQYF

D: NA
J: TRBJ1-3
V: TRBV5-8
size: NA
DNA: TGTGCCAGCAGCTTGGGAGGATCTGGAAACACCATATATTTT
CDR3: CASSLGGSGNTIYF

D: TRBD1
J: TRBJ1-3
V: TRBV7-2
size: NA
DNA: TGTGCCAGCAGCTGGGGACAGGGTGGAGGAAACACCATATATTTT
CDR3: CASSWGQGGGNTIYF

D: TRBD1
J: TRBJ1-2
V: TRBV29-1
size: NA
DNA: TGCAGCGTTGAACAGGGGGCTAGGTATGGCTACACCTTC
CDR3: CSVEQGARYGYTF

D: TRBD1
J: TRBJ1-5
V: TRBV19
size: NA
DNA: TGTGCCAGTAGTACCACAGGGGGGAATAGCAATCAGCCCCAGCATTTT
CDR3: CASSTTGGNSNQPQHF

D: NA
J: TRBJ2-7
V: TRBV7-9
size: NA
DNA: TGTGCCAGCAGCTTCCGACACCACTACGAGCAGTACTTC
CDR3: CASSFRHHYEQYF

D: NA
J: TRBJ1-5
V: TRBV19
size: NA
DNA: TGTGCCAGTAGTATCCGGGAGCGCAATCAGCCCCAGCATTTT
CDR3: CASSIRERNQPQHF

D: NA
J: TRBJ2-7
V: TRBV4-1
size: once
DNA: TGCGCCAGCAGCCACGGTAGCGGACTCTACGAGCAGTACTTC
CDR3: CASSHGSGLYEQYF

D: NA
J: TRBJ1-1
V: TRBV28
size: NA
DNA: TGTGCCAGCAGTTTTAGCAGGAACACTGAAGCTTTCTTT
CDR3: CASSFSRNTEAFF

D: NA
J: TRBJ1-2
V: TRBV2
size: few
DNA: TGTGCCAGCAGGGTAGAATTTTCCGATTATGGCTACACCTTC
CDR3: CASRVEFSDYGYTF

D: NA
J: TRBJ2-1
V: TRBV6-5
size: NA
DNA: TGTGCCAGCAGTTACTCAGGGTACAATGAGCAGTTCTTC
CDR3: CASSYSGYNEQFF

D: NA
J: TRBJ1-4
V: TRBV28
size: NA
DNA: TGTGCCAGCAGTTTACACCCCGAAAAACTGTTTTTT
CDR3: CASSLHPEKLFF

D: NA
J: TRBJ2-4
V: TRBV6-5
size: once
DNA: TGTGCCAGCAGCCCGGGGATAGCCAAAAACATTCAGTACTTC
CDR3: CASSPGIAKNIQYF

D: NA
J: TRBJ2-1
V: TRBV6-5
size: NA
DNA: TGTGCCAGCAGTTTAATTCGACAGGCCCCCTACAATGAGCAGTTCTTC
CDR3: CASSLIRQAPYNEQFF

D: TRBD1
J: TRBJ1-2
V: TRBV5-6
size: NA
DNA: TGTGCCAGCAGCTTGGAAGGGGGCAGCTATGGCTACACCTTC
CDR3: CASSLEGGSYGYTF

D: NA
J: TRBJ2-7
V: TRBV15
size: NA
DNA: TGTGCCACCAGCAGGGTGGTGGGCTTCTCCTACGAGCAGTACTTC
CDR3: CATSRVVGFSYEQYF

D: TRBD1
J: TRBJ2-1
V: TRBV27
size: NA
DNA: TGTGCCAGCTTGGCTGGGACAGGGGGTTACAATGAGCAGTTCTTC
CDR3: CASLAGTGGYNEQFF

D: TRBD2
J: TRBJ2-5
V: TRBV19
size: NA
DNA: TGTGCCAGTAGCCTAGCGGGAGGTTTAGGCAAGATGGCCCAGTACTTC
CDR3: CASSLAGGLGKMAQYF

D: NA
J: TRBJ1-1
V: TRBV2
size: NA
DNA: TGTGCCAGCAGTGGAGGGGGGTGGAAAGCTTTCTTT
CDR3: CASSGGGWKAFF

D: NA
J: TRBJ2-7
V: TRBV27
size: NA
DNA: TGTGCCAGCAGCTCGACAGTGCCCTCCTACGAGCAGTACTTC
CDR3: CASSSTVPSYEQYF

D: NA
J: TRBJ2-1
V: TRBV7-8
size: NA
DNA: TGTGCCAGCAGTTTACATCTCAGCCGGGACGCCTCCTACAATGAGCAGTTCTTC
CDR3: CASSLHLSRDASYNEQFF

D: NA
J: TRBJ2-7
V: TRBV25-1
size: NA
DNA: TGTGCCAGCAGTGAATATATTCGGGACGGCGTCTACGAGCAGTACTTC
CDR3: CASSEYIRDGVYEQYF

D: NA
J: TRBJ2-7
V: TRBV6-1
size: NA
DNA: TGTGCCAGCAGTGAAGCGACCCAGCCCCTCTACGAGCAGTACTTC
CDR3: CASSEATQPLYEQYF

D: NA
J: TRBJ1-2
V: TRBV7-9
size: NA
DNA: TGTGCCAGCAGCTTCTCGGGTGGCTACACCTTC
CDR3: CASSFSGGYTF

D: NA
J: TRBJ2-5
V: TRBV27
size: NA
DNA: TGTGCCAGCAGGATCCAAGAGACCCAGTACTTC
CDR3: CASRIQETQYF

D: TRBD2
J: TRBJ2-2
V: TRBV27
size: NA
DNA: TGTGCCAGCAGTTTTATGAGCGGGAGGACGAACACCGGGGAGCTGTTTTTT
CDR3: CASSFMSGRTNTGELFF

D: NA
J: TRBJ2-3
V: TRBV10-1
size: NA
DNA: TGCGCCAGCAGTGCGGACAGCACAGATACGCAGTATTTT
CDR3: CASSADSTDTQYF

D: TRBD2
J: TRBJ2-7
V: TRBV27
size: NA
DNA: TGTGCCAGCAGTTTATTGCTAGCGGGAGGATACGAGCAGTACTTC
CDR3: CASSLLLAGGYEQYF

D: TRBD1
J: TRBJ2-2
V: TRBV27
size: NA
DNA: TGTGCCAGCAGTTTCCGACAGGGCCTGAACACCGGGGAGCTGTTTTTT
CDR3: CASSFRQGLNTGELFF

D: NA
J: TRBJ2-7
V: TRBV7-9
size: NA
DNA: TGTGCCAGCAGCTCCGCAGGGGCGACCTCCTACGAGCAGTACTTC
CDR3: CASSSAGATSYEQYF

D: NA
J: TRBJ2-7
V: TRBV4-1
size: NA
DNA: TGCGCCAGCAGCCAAGATCCCCGGGTTCGCGAGCAGTACTTC
CDR3: CASSQDPRVREQYF

D: NA
J: TRBJ2-7
V: TRBV27
size: NA
DNA: TGTGCCAGCAGCTCCGGGACCCTTTACGAGCAGTACTTC
CDR3: CASSSGTLYEQYF

D: NA
J: TRBJ2-7
V: TRBV19
size: NA
DNA: TGTGCCAGTAGTATGGGGCAGGGCGACTACGAGCAGTACTTC
CDR3: CASSMGQGDYEQYF

D: NA
J: TRBJ2-5
V: TRBV27
size: NA
DNA: TGTGCCAGCAGTTTCTGGGGGAGAGAGACCCAGTACTTC
CDR3: CASSFWGRETQYF

D: NA
J: TRBJ2-6
V: TRBV28
size: NA
DNA: TGTGCCAGCAGTTCTGTCGGGGCCAACGTCCTGACTTTC
CDR3: CASSSVGANVLTF

D: TRBD1
J: TRBJ1-1
V: TRBV6-1
size: once
DNA: TGTGCCAGCAGTGAACAAACCGGGACAGGGATCTTTGGGGACACTGAAGCTTTCTTT
CDR3: CASSEQTGTGIFGDTEAFF

D: NA
J: TRBJ1-1
V: TRBV28
size: NA
DNA: TGTGCCAGCAGATATATTGGGGCGGGAACTGAAGCTTTCTTT
CDR3: CASRYIGAGTEAFF

D: NA
J: TRBJ2-7
V: TRBV5-5
size: NA
DNA: TGTGCCAGCAGCGTAGACGGACCCTACGAGCAGTACTTC
CDR3: CASSVDGPYEQYF

D: TRBD2
J: TRBJ2-7
V: TRBV2
size: NA
DNA: TGTGCCAGCATAGGGCGGGAGGTGTCCTACGAGCAGTACTTC
CDR3: CASIGREVSYEQYF